This is a list of T cell receptor beta chains from one sample in a study of blood T cell repertoires in COVID-19. Some clones are missing from TCRdb's copy, which holds only in-frame ones; the method was immunoSEQ multiplex PCR. Of about 220,000 clones listed, approximately 77% were seen once; the top ten hold 3% to 4.5%. Sequencing was carried out using peripheral blood. Source of these receptors: a woman at least 80 years old with acute or convalescent COVID-19. The conserved cysteine and the conserved F or W are not part of the CDR3 here.

TRBV5-6	ASSPRRAGQLSYEQY
TRBV27	ASSTLTGPGVSGANVLT
TRBV4-2	ASSQEGTAGVTGELF
TRBV5-1	ASSSGGNGLQYGYT
TRBV25-1	ASRGPGQINEKLF
TRBV5-4	ASSLSLARGNIQY
TRBV5-6	ASSFDPGEAF
TRBV19	ASANQQGSYGYT
TRBV6-4	ASSDSGGLRGYT
TRBV5-6	ASSLAHSRHSSGANVLT
TRBV6-6	ASSYPEANSPLH
TRBV11-3	ASSLGQGDTDTQY
TRBV19	ASSIDHPGLDGYT
TRBV3-1/TRBV3-2	ASSRRGSKGGDNSPLH
TRBV5-1	ASSLASGTGGGEQF
TRBV5-6	ASSLTGVEAAQH
TRBV6-2/TRBV6-3	ASSSTGSSNQPQH
TRBV19	ASSGPGTNEKLF
TRBV6-5	ATSRDTNTEAF
TRBV15	ATSSDTDRGRAF
TRBV7-8	ASRQRTGYEQY
TRBV5-1	ASSLGGQGFNQPQH
TRBV18	ASSGTDDQPQH
TRBV5-4	ASSPDRGNYGYT
TRBV12-3/TRBV12-4	ASSSTENTEAF
TRBV7-9	ASSVGQSNVLT
TRBV29-1	SVTRTGVTGELF
TRBV18	ASSPPRSYEQY
TRBV11-3	ASSAHGGRATGELF
TRBV21-1	ASSNEGVPGELF
TRBV7-3	ASSLGLGGVGPSEQY
TRBV9	ASSETQGRGGDGYT
TRBV19	ATLPDRVLGYT
TRBV3-1/TRBV3-2	ASSQPGYGYT
TRBV27	ASRDRGDEQY
TRBV5-1	ASSLRLAGQETQY
TRBV18	ASSPGTDNSPLH
TRBV27	ASSLSGDNEQF
TRBV4-3	ASGLTGDTEAF
TRBV18	ASSLNSGQGREKLF
TRBV19	ASKVGQQSEKLF
TRBV11-2	ASSSRLPNTEAF
TRBV18	ASSPDRPNQPQH
TRBV21-1	ASSFRAGLIMHEQF
TRBV5-6	ASSNRDRRSYGYT
TRBV11-2	ASSLGQYEQY
TRBV7-3	ASSLSGQHTDTQY
TRBV4-2	ASSRDRSNTEAF
TRBV5-8	ASSFGVETDTQY
TRBV28	ASSLGLQAF
TRBV28	ASLGRGPYEQY
TRBV25-1	ASSTWTSGGSYEQY
TRBV9	ASSPRTGPYEQY
TRBV19	ASSNSGGAAYNEQF
TRBV19	ASSTQGAYEQY
TRBV19	ASSVQGPNYGYT
TRBV25-1	ASSLQGVYEQY
TRBV9	ASSVGGPSGELF
TRBV9	AGSPQAGDLSYNSPLH